The 19 T cell receptor beta chains presented below share a single source sample, sequenced in a study of cytomegalovirus exposure and HLA in healthy donors. PCR primers comprised 60 Vbeta and 13 Jbeta primers. Clones were sequenced by immunoSEQ multiplex PCR, and TCRdb holds only the in-frame ones, with some missing. Found here are around 200,000 clones, more than 80% of them singletons; the top ten hold 0.65%. Sequenced material: PBMCs. These receptors were obtained from a boy between 5 and 17 years old in good health and CMV-seronegative.

V is TRBV2 and J is TRBJ2-6, with D maybe TRBD2 (5 bases). The CDR3 contains 14 residues. The germline CDR1 and CDR2 sequences are SNHLY and FYNNEI. V gave up 7 bases and J gave up 1 base, with 8 bases separating them. Written as DNA, the CDR3 is TGTGCCAGCACGGGAATTTCTGGGGCCAACGTCCTGACTTTC. As protein: CASTGISGANVLTF.

This clone was recorded only once. J is TRBJ1-2 and V is TRBV7-9, with D possibly being TRBD1 (6 bases). Germline V gene data show CDR1 as SEHNR and CDR2 as FQNEAQ (reference sequence). The CDR3 runs to 12 residues. With 6 bases removed from V and 8 bases from J, the gap between germline ends came to 13 bases. The CDR3: CASSTGNSGYTF. The CDR3 DNA is TGTGCCAGCAGTACAGGGAACTCGGGCTACACCTTC.

This chain links TRBV10-1 with TRBJ2-5; 8 bases agree with TRBD2. The V gene's germline CDR1 is WNHNN and CDR2 SYGVQD (reference sequence). With V trimmed by 3 bases and J by 4 bases, 4 bases remained unmatched. The CDR3 is 14 residues long. In nucleotides, the CDR3 is TGCGCCAGCAGTGAAGCGGGGGATGTAGAGACCCAGTACTTC. Its protein is CASSEAGDVETQYF.

This clone was detected only once. J is TRBJ1-1 and V is TRBV25-1, with 7 positions matching TRBD1. The V gene end was trimmed by 1 base and the J gene end by 1 base; junction bases not matched to a gene: 9. Germline loops: CDR1 MGHDK, CDR2 SYGVNS. This CDR3 is built from 17 residues. The CDR3 nucleotides are TGTGCCAGCAGTGAATGGAGGGGGCGCAGGGGGAACACTGAAGCTTTCTTT. Translated: CASSEWRGRRGNTEAFF.

The chain links TRBV15 to TRBJ2-3; 11 bases agree with TRBD2. CDR3 length: 16 amino acids. Germline-derived CDR1 and CDR2 are LNHNV and YYDKDF (reference sequence). The trim removed 4 bases at V and 2 bases at J, leaving 5 bases unmatched. CDR3 coding DNA: TGTGCCACCAGCAAAAGACTAGCGGGGACCACAGATACGCAGTATTTT. Translating it yields CATSKRLAGTTDTQYF.

The chain has TRBV6-5 and TRBJ1-2, with TRBD1 as a possible D gene (6 bases). The CDR3 runs 15 residues. The germline V and J ends were trimmed by 5 bases and 4 bases, with 17 bases remaining between them. The germline CDR1 and CDR2 sequences are MNHEY and SVGAGI. The CDR3: CASSPVDRLPYGYTF. Written as DNA, the CDR3 is TGTGCCAGCAGTCCCGTCGACAGGCTCCCCTATGGCTACACCTTC.

The rearrangement joins TRBV12-5 to TRBJ1-4; 7 positions agree with TRBD1. The V and J ends lost 1 base and 5 bases, in that order; junction bases with no gene match: 4. This CDR3 comprises 15 residues. CDR1 and CDR2 from the germline V gene are LGHNT and FRNRAP. In nucleotides, the CDR3 is TGTGCTAGTGGTTTGGGGGACAGTACGAATGAAAAACTGTTTTTT. The encoded protein is CASGLGDSTNEKLFF. The full variable domain, with the rest looked up from reference TRBV12-5 and TRBJ1-4, is DARVTQTPRHKVTEMGQEVTMRCQPILGHNTVFWYRQTMMQGLELLAYFRNRAPLDDSGMPKDRFSAEMPDATLATLKIQPSEPRDSAVYFCASGLGDSTNEKLFFGSGTQLSVL.

The V and J genes are TRBV6-1 and TRBJ1-5; D is ambiguous. CDR3 length equals 13 residues. Trimming removed 1 base from V and 4 bases from J, with 5 bases in between. Germline V CDR1 and CDR2: MNHNS, SASEGT. Written as DNA, the CDR3 is TGTGCCAGCAGTGAAGTCGGTAATCAGCCCCAGCATTTT. This encodes CASSEVGNQPQHF.

The count of this clone is one. At the DNA level, this CDR3 is encoded by other sequences in the same sample as well. The rearrangement links TRBV7-3 to TRBJ2-1; tentatively, D is TRBD2 (5 bases). With 1 base removed from V and 0 bases from J, the gap between germline ends came to 7 bases. Germline V lookup: CDR1 SGHTA, CDR2 FQGTGA. The CDR3 covers 15 residues. The CDR3 DNA is TGTGCCAGCAGCTTAAGTGGGAGCTCCTACAATGAGCAGTTCTTC. Translated: CASSLSGSSYNEQFF.

The J gene is TRBJ2-5, the V gene TRBV11-2; maybe TRBD2 (6 bases). The J call may not be correct, given that the DNA end is closer to TRBJ2-7. Germline-derived CDR1 and CDR2 are SGHAT and FQNNGV. The CDR3 consists of 14 residues. CDR3 nucleotide sequence: TGTGCCAGCAGCTTAAGAGCGGGTGGCGGCGAGCAGTACTTC. Translating it yields CASSLRAGGGEQYF.

The chain recombines TRBV15 with TRBJ1-5; D remains unclear. V lost 0 bases and J 4 bases, leaving 7 bases between the germline ends. The CDR3 length is 14 residues. From germline, CDR1 is LNHNV and CDR2 YYDKDF (reference sequence). CDR3 coding DNA: TGTGCCACCAGCAGAGATCTCGGGAATCAGCCCCAGCATTTT. Translation: CATSRDLGNQPQHF.

The rearrangement uses TRBV9 and TRBJ1-2; 7 nucleotides align to TRBD1. Germline trimming cut 4 bases from V and 4 bases from J; bases unmatched to any gene: 13. The CDR3 covers 16 residues. Germline V gene data show CDR1 as SGDLS and CDR2 as YYNGEE. CDR3 in amino acids: CASSTTTDRVSYGYTF. The CDR3 DNA follows: TGTGCCAGCAGCACCACAACCGACAGGGTTTCCTATGGCTACACCTTC.

The chain carries TRBV2 and TRBJ1-1, with unresolved D. The germline V gene has CDR1 SNHLY and CDR2 FYNNEI. Trimming stripped 5 bases from V and 1 base from J, with 20 bases between. The CDR3 extends over 17 amino acids. The CDR3 DNA reads as TGTGCCAGCAGTCCCCTGAGGGTCTCAGCGGGGAACACTGAAGCTTTCTTT. It specifies CASSPLRVSAGNTEAFF.

The chain employs TRBV11-2 and TRBJ1-4; D ambiguous. The CDR3 is 15 amino acids. Germline-derived CDR1 and CDR2 are SGHAT and FQNNGV. V was clipped by 5 bases and J by 6 bases, with 16 bases between them. CDR3 DNA: TGTGCCAGCAGCCTACGAGGGAGGGATTATGAAAAACTGTTTTTT. It yields the protein CASSLRGRDYEKLFF.

The chain has TRBV7-9 and TRBJ1-1, with a weak D call TRBD1 (5 bases). CDR3 length: 15 amino acids. V lost 3 bases to trimming and J lost 2 bases, with 13 bases between them. The germline gives CDR1 SEHNR, CDR2 FQNEAQ (reference sequence). The CDR3 region has the DNA TGTGCCAGCAGCTTTCCGCAGGGCACTAACACTGAAGCTTTCTTT. The encoded protein is CASSFPQGTNTEAFF. Full variable domain (remainder filled in from reference TRBV7-9 and TRBJ1-1): DTGVSQNPRHKITKRGQNVTFRCDPISEHNRLYWYRQTLGQGPEFLTYFQNEAQLEKSRLLSDRFSAERPKGSFSTLEIQRTEQGDSAMYLCASSFPQGTNTEAFFGQGTRLTVV.

V usage is TRBV5-1 and J usage is TRBJ2-2; TRBD1 agrees at 10 bases. CDR1 and CDR2 (germline): SGHRS, YFSETQ. V dropped 6 bases and J dropped 4; count of bases not matched to a gene: 9. This CDR3 comprises 16 residues. CDR3 DNA: TGCGCCAGCACCTCTTTCCGGGACAGGGGCACCGGGGAGCTGTTTTTT. It encodes CASTSFRDRGTGELFF.

The chain is built from TRBV27 and TRBJ1-6, with D maybe TRBD1 (5 bases). V dropped 4 bases and J dropped 9 bases, with 19 bases sitting between them. Germline-derived CDR1 and CDR2 are MNHEY and SMNVEV (reference sequence). This CDR3 contains 16 residues. This CDR3 is CASSSPHGGVGSPLHF. The CDR3 coding sequence is TGTGCCAGCAGTTCTCCCCATGGGGGGGTGGGTTCACCCCTCCACTTT.

The chain uses TRBV15 and TRBJ2-5; perhaps TRBD1 as D (6 bases). Trimming left V 1 base short and J 2 bases short, with 11 bases between. Germline CDR1 reads LNHNV; CDR2 reads YYDKDF (reference sequence). The CDR3 sequence is 15 residues long. CDR3 in DNA: TGTGCCACCAGCAGAGTGTCCAGGGGTCAAGAGACCCAGTACTTC. This translates into CATSRVSRGQETQYF.

This chain connects TRBV5-4 to TRBJ2-2, with D perhaps TRBD1 (5 bases). The CDR3 totals 12 residues. Trimming pared 2 bases from V and 8 bases from J, leaving 7 bases between. The germline CDR1 and CDR2 sequences are SGHNT and YYREEE (reference sequence). DNA of the CDR3: TGTGCCAGCAGCTTCAGGGTTGGGGAGCTGTTTTTT. Its translation: CASSFRVGELFF. The full variable domain, its missing parts supplied by reference TRBV5-4 and TRBJ2-2, is ETGVTQSPTHLIKTRGQQVTLRCSSQSGHNTVSWYQQALGQGPQFIFQYYREEENGRGNFPPRFSGLQFPNYSSELNVNALELDDSALYLCASSFRVGELFFGEGSRLTVL.